This record looks at one T cell receptor beta chain sequence and its context. What this receptor recognizes is not known. Mismatch with germline at one junction end may stem from a read error. There are 14 amino acids in the CDR3, from cysteine to phenylalanine inclusive. Of the read, only the CDR3 DNA is kept; its 42 bases are in frame from base 1. Looking up the germline V gene (reference sequence) yields CDR1 WNHNN and CDR2 SYGVQD. The TCR beta CDR3 regions were amplified from the RNA transcripts. The TCR CDR3 was subjected to a first round of RT-PCR using the HTBI primer set and the Qiagen OneStep RT-PCR kit. The libraries were constructed in a second round of multiplex PCR and then size-selected and purified. Sequencing of the libraries was done on an Illumina HiSeq2000 using paired-end 100 bp reads. The authors processed their data as follows. SOAPnuke was used to process the raw data, removing reads that contained adapters or uncalled bases, had a mean Phred below 15, or lacked an exact match to the constant primer or identifier. High-quality paired reads were merged using COPE v1.2.5, and each unique nucleotide sequence was defined as a clonotype. MiTCR v1.1 was used to align clonotypes to the IMGT TRBV, TRBD and TRBJ reference segments. Analysis was restricted to V-J combinations with a frequency above 0.0001, which covered approximately 99% of repertoires. The TCS score was defined as the ratio of F50 (clonal expansion) to E x V (chaos), calculated using BLOSUM62-based TCRdist between CDR3 peptides within each V-J. Welch's t-statistics and random forest reduced fewer than 550 V-J features to 13, which were used in a naive Bayes classifier (R e1071). TCRdb reprocessed the public reads (quality trimming at Q25 with fastp, clone calling with MiXCR) and kept in-frame beta chains. One record per CDR3 amino acid sequence lists the most common genes and DNA. V and J calls and clone size were set by TCRdb, not the authors. The sample table shows roughly 400,000 distinct CDR3 sequences, and roughly 13% are seen once. Jointly, the top ten make up approximately 29% of the sample.

These data come from a study of T cells in Graves' hyperthyroidism and ophthalmopathy (dated by TCRdb to between 2018 and 2021). At the level of the whole study: Peripheral blood was sampled at the time of initial diagnosis, prior to any treatment. In addition, the study compared T-cell repertoires in thyroid tissue and in blood from a handful of Graves' hyperthyroidism patients. Once sampling was done, hyperthyroidism patients were given methimazole at a starting dose of 30 mg daily, whereas ophthalmopathy patients were given high-dose intravenous methylprednisolone. Prospective prediction of ophthalmopathy was tested in an independent validation cohort of 18 to 20 hyperthyroidism patients and 17 patients who later progressed to ophthalmopathy. A discovery cohort of approximately 100 patients, about 40 with Graves' ophthalmopathy and 55 to 65 with stable Graves' hyperthyroidism, was used to find distinguishing TCR V-J signatures. For training and testing, the roughly 93 patients in the discovery cohort were randomly divided in a 7:3 ratio. According to the paper, TCR Vbeta CDR3 sequencing was carried out on 120 to 150 peripheral blood samples, which came from 40 to 45 ophthalmopathy, 80 or so hyperthyroidism and roughly 17 progressor patients. What the work shows at the level of the full study, not this receptor alone: No statistical method was used to fix the sample size in advance, and group allocation was not hidden from the investigators. In validation, the model predicted progression to ophthalmopathy a median of about 6.8 months before onset, with 65% to 71% sensitivity and roughly 79% specificity. A 13 V-J signature model separated ophthalmopathy from stable hyperthyroidism, with roughly 88% sensitivity and 81.08% specificity in cross-validation and 80%/75% in testing. Blood samples also contained most of the expanded thyroid clonotypes (frequency above 0.001), which suggests that blood repertoires may reflect thyroid immune responses.

Ophthalmopathy patients had moderately to severely active disease, Clinical Activity Score of at least 3, NOSPECS grade of at least 4, and duration under 3 months. The study excluded patients with uncontrolled infections, other autoimmune diseases, pregnancy or lactation. Diagnoses were based on clinical symptoms, serum thyroxine and TRAb, thyroid ultrasound and orbital computed tomography. PBMCs were separated from 10 ml of fresh peripheral blood using Ficoll-Paque density gradient centrifugation. Trizol reagent was used to extract total RNA, and RNA quality was then checked on an Agilent 2100 Bioanalyzer.

The TCR comes from a man between 45 and 60 years old with Graves' ophthalmopathy. The sample was blood. The sequence links TRBV10-1 to TRBJ2-5; TRBD1 agrees with 9 junctional bases. The CDR3 has the sequence CASSPGTGMEIQYF. The DNA reads TGCGCCAGCAGCCCGGGGACAGGGATGGAGATCCAGTACTTC.